The 5 T cell receptor beta chains reported below all come from one sample, sequenced in a study of cytomegalovirus exposure and HLA in healthy donors. PCR employed 60 Vbeta and 13 Jbeta primers. Clones were read by immunoSEQ multiplex PCR, and TCRdb kept only the in-frame ones, dropping some. The sample has about 150,000 clones; almost 85% are singletons. Sequencing was done on a sample of PBMCs. Receptors were obtained from a girl aged 10 to 17 in good health and CMV-seropositive.

V is TRBV29-1 and J is TRBJ2-5; tentatively, D is TRBD2 (6 bases). Germline CDR1 is SQVTM and CDR2 is ANQGSEA. Trimming shortened V by 6 bases and J by 11 bases, and 25 bases separated the two germline ends. This CDR3 spans 14 amino acids. CDR3 region: CSVIRDSSRREQYF. CDR3 nucleotide sequence: TGCAGCGTGATCCGGGACTCCTCTCGTCGGGAGCAGTACTTC.

The V call is TRBV7-2, the J call TRBJ1-5; D is possibly TRBD1 (6 bases). Germline CDR1 SGHTA, CDR2 FQGNSA. Trimming removed 5 bases at V and 2 bases at J, with 13 bases between. The CDR3 runs 15 residues. The CDR3 here is CASSEQGWGNQPQHF. As DNA, the CDR3 is TGTGCCAGCAGCGAACAGGGTTGGGGCAATCAGCCCCAGCATTTT.

This clone was detected only a few times. The chain has TRBV2 and TRBJ2-7; D unresolved. V lost 6 bases and J lost 3, with 9 bases in between. The CDR3 is made up of 12 amino acids. Looked up from germline, CDR1 is SNHLY and CDR2 is FYNNEI. This CDR3 is CASSQVIYEQYF. CDR3 bases: TGTGCCAGCAGCCAGGTAATCTACGAGCAGTACTTC.

This CDR3 is CASSPGTGTYEQYF. As DNA, the CDR3 is TGTGCCAGCTCACCCGGGACAGGGACCTACGAGCAGTACTTC. The chain carries TRBV18 and TRBJ2-7, with 9 bases matching TRBD1. The CDR3 spans 14 residues. V lost 3 bases, J lost 2 bases, and 2 bases stayed unmatched. The germline V gene has CDR1 KGHSH and CDR2 LQKENI.

The chain employs TRBV18 and TRBJ2-7; D is unclear. The CDR3 has 14 amino acids. Germline assignment: CDR1 KGHSH and CDR2 LQKENI. V lost 2 bases to trimming and J lost 1 base, with 9 bases between them. The CDR3, as DNA: TGTGCCAGCTCACCAGAGGCCAGATCCTACGAGCAGTACTTC. It yields the protein CASSPEARSYEQYF.